What follows are 19 T cell receptor beta chains derived from one specimen sequenced in a study of shared clonotypes between healthy human individuals. Measured with immunoSEQ multiplex PCR; TCRdb has only the in-frame clones, and not every one. This table has 2 million to 2.5 million clones, 80% to 95% appearing once. The sequenced material came from naive CD4+ T cells from PBMCs. Documented subset: CD45RA+ positively selected. Receptors originate from a young man in good health. Some clones in this sample may be carry-over from other donors' samples.

The V and J genes are TRBV28 and TRBJ2-7; perhaps TRBD2 as D (5 bases). This CDR3 comprises 14 residues. The V gene lost 2 bases and the J gene lost 3 bases, with 11 bases spanning the gap. Germline assignment: CDR1 MDHEN and CDR2 SYDVKM. The CDR3 protein is CASSLPGRDYEQYF. DNA of the CDR3: TGTGCCAGCAGTTTACCGGGCCGGGACTACGAGCAGTACTTC. The full variable domain, in which reference TRBV28 and TRBJ2-7 provide the parts outside the CDR3, is DVKVTQSSRYLVKRTGEKVFLECVQDMDHENMFWYRQDPGLGLRLIYFSYDVKMKEKGDIPEGYSVSREKKERFSLILESASTNQTSMYLCASSLPGRDYEQYFGPGTRLTVT.

The gene calls are TRBV2 and TRBJ2-1; D call uncertain. Germline values: CDR1 SNHLY, CDR2 FYNNEI. Trimming left V 6 bases short and J 9 bases short, with 12 bases between. The CDR3 is 12 amino acids. The CDR3 loop is CASRKVGGEQFF. Here the CDR3 DNA reads TGTGCCAGCAGAAAGGTGGGTGGTGAGCAGTTCTTC.

The chain is built from TRBV6-5 and TRBJ2-5; no firm D call. The CDR3 is 15 residues long. In germline, CDR1 is MNHEY, CDR2 SVGAGI. Deletions cut 2 bases from V and 5 bases from J, with 15 bases between. The CDR3 sequence: CASSYGVSPAETQYF. CDR3 bases: TGTGCCAGCAGTTACGGCGTTTCCCCCGCGGAGACCCAGTACTTC.

This clone turned up a few times. The chain is built from TRBV6-1 and TRBJ2-1, with 11 bases that match TRBD2. From germline, CDR1 is MNHNS and CDR2 SASEGT. The junction had 9 bases not matched to a gene; V was cut back by 0 bases and J by 2 bases. This CDR3 comprises 19 residues. The CDR3 DNA reads TGTGCCAGCAGTGAAGCTGGGGGGGGGACTAGCGGCACCTACAATGAGCAGTTCTTC. Its translation is CASSEAGGGTSGTYNEQFF.

The V and J genes are TRBV5-5 and TRBJ1-1, with 9 positions matching TRBD1. The ends lost 5 bases at V and 0 bases at J; junction bases unmatched: 8. The CDR3 has 16 amino acids. Germline V gives CDR1 SGHKS, CDR2 YYEKEE (reference sequence). Here the CDR3 DNA reads TGTGCCAGCAGATGGGGACAGGGTTTTGTGAACACTGAAGCTTTCTTT. This encodes CASRWGQGFVNTEAFF.

The V call is TRBV25-1, the J call TRBJ2-7, with TRBD2 identical over 8 bases. Germline-derived CDR1 and CDR2 are MGHDK and SYGVNS. This CDR3 contains 15 residues. Trimming cost V 6 bases and J 2 bases; bases outside gene matches: 9. CDR3 DNA sequence: TGTGCCAGCAGCCGCCCGGGACTAGGGACCTACGAGCAGTACTTC. It encodes CASSRPGLGTYEQYF.

In its sample, this clone was seen once. The J gene is TRBJ2-7, the V gene TRBV5-1; D is possibly TRBD1 or TRBD2 (5 bases each). Trimming cost V 5 bases and J 6 bases, with 24 bases left between them. The CDR3 runs to 16 residues. Germline CDR1 SGHRS, CDR2 YFSETQ. In DNA, the CDR3 is TGCGCCAGCAGACAGACCGGGACGAGGGGATCTGGCGAGCAGTACTTC. Encoded protein: CASRQTGTRGSGEQYF.

The chain combines TRBV9 with TRBJ1-5; a possible D gene is TRBD1 (5 bases). CDR1 and CDR2 from the germline V gene are SGDLS and YYNGEE. The V and J ends lost 4 bases and 0 bases respectively, with 17 bases between them. CDR3 size: 17 residues. This CDR3 reads CASSLNFMGHSNQPQHF. Here the CDR3 DNA reads TGTGCCAGCAGCCTCAACTTCATGGGGCATAGCAATCAGCCCCAGCATTTT.

This clone is a singleton in its sample. J is TRBJ1-4 and V is TRBV7-7; the match to TRBD1 covers 7 bases. The CDR3 runs 15 residues. The germline gives CDR1 SSHAT, CDR2 FNYEAQ (reference sequence). V lost 6 bases to trimming and J lost 7 bases; unmatched junction nucleotides: 11. The CDR3 DNA sequence: TGTGCCAGCAGTTTAAAGACAGGGTGGGGTGAAAAACTGTTTTTT. It translates to CASSLKTGWGEKLFF. Combining the CDR3 with reference TRBV7-7 and TRBJ1-4 gives the whole variable domain GAGVSQSPRYKVTKRGQDVTLRCDPISSHATLYWYQQALGQGPEFLTYFNYEAQPDKSGLPSDRFSAERPEGSISTLTIQRTEQRDSAMYRCASSLKTGWGEKLFFGSGTQLSVL.

The chain is built from TRBV4-1 and TRBJ1-2, with D possibly TRBD1 on 5 matching bases. V lost 0 bases to trimming and J lost 7 bases, with 9 bases between them. Germline-derived CDR1 and CDR2 are MGHRA and YSYEKL. The CDR3 totals 13 residues. CDR3 region: CASSQDQGFGYTF. CDR3 nucleotides: TGCGCCAGCAGCCAAGATCAGGGATTTGGCTACACCTTC.

J is TRBJ2-7 and V is TRBV2; TRBD2 aligns across 7 bases. The germline V gene has CDR1 SNHLY and CDR2 FYNNEI. The CDR3 totals 16 residues. V was clipped by 4 bases and J by 3 bases; unmatched bases: 12. CDR3: CASSGGGYSGDYEQYF. CDR3 in DNA: TGTGCCAGCAGTGGAGGAGGTTACAGCGGGGACTACGAGCAGTACTTC.

CDR3 bases: TGTGCCAGCAGCAAAGCGCTTTCCGGGACTAGCGGTTTAAGCTCCTACGAGCAGTACTTC. This sequence encodes CASSKALSGTSGLSSYEQYF. The rearrangement joins TRBV21-1 to TRBJ2-7; the table's D gene call, TRBD2, was not cross checked with the DNA. TRBV21-1 has pseudogene status. This CDR3 region has 20 residues.

This clone was seen more than once but under ten times. The rearrangement uses TRBV7-9 and TRBJ1-4, with 7 bases aligning to TRBD1. After removal of 1 base from V and 8 bases from J, the junction contained 10 bases not matched to a gene. Germline loops: CDR1 SEHNR, CDR2 FQNEAQ (reference sequence). The CDR3 contains 16 residues. DNA for the CDR3: TGTGCCAGCAGCTTAGTTTTCTCAGGGGGTGGAGAAAAACTGTTTTTT. Protein sequence: CASSLVFSGGGEKLFF.

The J gene is TRBJ1-4, the V gene TRBV19; tentative D call: TRBD1 (6 bases). The CDR3 spans 15 residues. Trimming stripped 8 bases from V and 5 bases from J, with 18 bases between. CDR1 LNHDA and CDR2 SQIVND come from the germline V gene (reference sequence). CDR3 DNA: TGTGCCAGTTGGGATCGGGGGCGAACCAATGAAAAACTGTTTTTT. Amino acid sequence: CASWDRGRTNEKLFF. The whole variable domain, remainder taken from reference TRBV19 and TRBJ1-4, is DGGITQSPKYLFRKEGQNVTLSCEQNLNHDAMYWYRQDPGQGLRLIYYSQIVNDFQKGDIAEGYSVSREKKESFPLTVTSAQKNPTAFYLCASWDRGRTNEKLFFGSGTQLSVL.

This rearrangement joins TRBV7-3 to TRBJ2-3, with 12 bases matching TRBD2. Germline CDR1 reads SGHTA; CDR2 reads FQGTGA. The CDR3 runs to 17 residues. V lost 5 bases to trimming and J lost 6 bases; unmatched junction nucleotides: 12. DNA for the CDR3: TGTGCCAGCAGCGTACGATCTAGCGGGAGGGCCTCCGATACGCAGTATTTT. Protein: CASSVRSSGRASDTQYF.

The chain is built from TRBV6-6 and TRBJ1-4, with no clear D. Germline V lookup: CDR1 MNHNY, CDR2 SVGAGI (reference sequence). The CDR3 consists of 13 residues. Deletions cut 11 bases from V and 7 bases from J, with 17 bases between. The CDR3 sequence: CAATTGMGEKLFF. The CDR3 DNA is TGTGCCGCAACCACGGGGATGGGTGAAAAACTGTTTTTT.

The chain combines TRBV7-3 with TRBJ2-2; 12 nucleotides match TRBD1. CDR1 SGHTA and CDR2 FQGTGA come from the germline V gene. The CDR3 spans 19 residues. J was trimmed by 5 bases and V by 5 bases; bases with no gene match: 15. CDR3 sequence: CASSRVPGTGGARTGELFF. The CDR3 nucleotides are TGTGCCAGCAGCAGAGTCCCCGGGACAGGGGGCGCAAGGACCGGGGAGCTGTTTTTT.

The chain uses TRBV12-5 and TRBJ2-1, with TRBD2 identical over 10 bases. The CDR3 loop spans 14 amino acids. From germline, CDR1 is LGHNT and CDR2 FRNRAP. J gave up 6 bases and V 6 bases, and 5 bases lay outside the gene matches. The chain's CDR3 is CASGKSGRANEQFF. The DNA of the CDR3 is TGTGCTAGTGGCAAGAGCGGGAGGGCCAATGAGCAGTTCTTC.

V gene TRBV19 combines with J gene TRBJ1-1, with a possible D match to TRBD1 (6 bases). Deletions cut 4 bases from V and 1 base from J, with 16 bases between. The germline V gene has CDR1 LNHDA and CDR2 SQIVND (reference sequence). The CDR3 spans 16 residues. The CDR3 DNA reads TGTGCCAGTAGTAACAAGGGACATCTCCCGAACACTGAAGCTTTCTTT. This gives the protein CASSNKGHLPNTEAFF.